These T cell receptor beta chains were read from a single sample in a study of T cell responses to AZD1222 COVID-19 vaccine. Some clones are missing from TCRdb's copy, which holds only in-frame ones; the method was immunoSEQ multiplex PCR. The repertoire consists of about 150,000 clones, with approximately 85% occurring once and the leading ten covering around 8.6%. The specimen comprised peripheral blood, sampled on day 0 of AZD1222 vaccination. These receptors originate from an adult in good health. Each CDR3 is given with its conserved first and last residue. Each record gives: D gene, clone size, V gene, J gene, CDR3 protein, CDR3 DNA. D genes are given only for firm matches. Size is omitted from some rows. Given values are once, few, many or a class for expanded clones.

>.|.|TRBV20-1|TRBJ1-5
CSASTHINQPQHF
TGCAGTGCTAGTACCCATATCAATCAGCCCCAGCATTTT
>TRBD1|.|TRBV6-5|TRBJ1-2
CASTPTGESRGYTF
TGTGCCAGCACCCCGACAGGGGAATCACGAGGCTACACCTTC
>.|.|TRBV28|TRBJ1-6
CASNGRTDNSPLHF
TGTGCCAGCAATGGACGGACAGACAATTCACCCCTCCACTTT
>TRBD1|few|TRBV10-3|TRBJ1-2
CAISEVGTGAWYGYTF
TGTGCCATCAGTGAGGTCGGAACAGGGGCTTGGTATGGCTACACCTTC
>TRBD2|.|TRBV4-2|TRBJ2-2
CASSPETGGTAGELFF
TGTGCCAGCAGCCCTGAAACGGGGGGAACGGCCGGGGAGCTGTTTTTT
>TRBD1|.|TRBV2|TRBJ1-2
CASSTGTAYGYTF
TGTGCCAGCAGCACCGGGACAGCCTATGGCTACACCTTC
>.|.|TRBV11-2|TRBJ2-1
CASSFGNQGNEQFF
TGTGCCAGCAGCTTCGGAAACCAGGGAAATGAGCAGTTCTTC
>.|.|TRBV5-1|TRBJ2-1
CASSFIGGDYNEQFF
TGCGCCAGCAGCTTTATAGGGGGGGACTACAATGAGCAGTTCTTC
>.|.|TRBV10-2|TRBJ1-2
CASSEYGLGYTF
TGCGCCAGCAGTGAATACGGCCTGGGCTACACCTTC
>.|once|TRBV20-1|TRBJ1-5
CSASSPSGQPQHF
TGCAGTGCTAGTAGTCCTTCCGGTCAGCCCCAGCATTTT
>TRBD2|.|TRBV7-6|TRBJ2-1
CASSPPGTIYNEQFF
TGTGCCAGCAGCCCACCCGGGACTATCTACAATGAGCAGTTCTTC
>.|.|TRBV28|TRBJ1-2
CASSGQIYGYTF
TGTGCCAGCAGCGGACAGATCTATGGCTACACCTTC
>.|.|TRBV30|TRBJ2-5
CAWSVRETQYF
TGTGCCTGGAGTGTACGAGAGACCCAGTACTTC
>.|.|TRBV3-1/TRBV3-2|TRBJ1-6
CASSFRGTNSPLHF
TGTGCCAGCAGTTTCAGGGGTACAAATTCACCCCTCCACTTT
>.|.|TRBV7-9|TRBJ1-1
CASSSSREGTEAFF
TGTGCCAGCTCCAGTTCCAGGGAGGGCACTGAAGCTTTCTTT
>.|.|TRBV10-3|TRBJ1-2
CASVEDRNYGYTF
TGTGCCAGCGTCGAGGACCGAAACTATGGCTACACCTTC
>.|.|TRBV28|TRBJ1-5
CASSWGTLGNQPQHF
TGTGCCAGCAGTTGGGGCACTTTGGGTAATCAGCCCCAGCATTTT
>TRBD2|.|TRBV7-2|TRBJ2-1
CASKNSGSPHEQFF
TGTGCCAGCAAAAATAGCGGGTCTCCGCATGAGCAGTTCTTC
>.|many|TRBV6-5|TRBJ1-1
CASSLSLMNTEAFF
TGTGCCAGCAGTCTGAGCCTGATGAACACTGAAGCTTTCTTT
>.|.|TRBV19|TRBJ2-2
CASSGTANTGELFF
TGTGCCAGTAGTGGGACGGCTAACACCGGGGAGCTGTTTTTT
>TRBD1|.|TRBV11-3|TRBJ2-7
CASSSRDRGDEQYF
TGTGCCAGCAGCTCCCGGGACAGGGGTGACGAGCAGTACTTC
>.|.|TRBV6-5|TRBJ1-2
CASKLGTVYGYTF
TGTGCCAGCAAATTGGGAACAGTCTATGGCTACACCTTC
>TRBD1|.|TRBV30|TRBJ1-4
CARDRANEKLFF
TGTGCCAGGGACAGGGCAAATGAAAAACTGTTTTTT
>.|.|TRBV9|TRBJ2-1
CASSDPTGRHNEQFF
TGTGCCAGCAGCGACCCAACTGGAAGGCACAATGAGCAGTTCTTC
>TRBD1|.|TRBV3-1/TRBV3-2|TRBJ1-2
CASSGPLITGTGPNYGYTF
TGTGCCAGCAGCGGCCCACTTATTACCGGGACAGGCCCTAACTATGGCTACACCTTC
>.|.|TRBV6-4|TRBJ2-3
CASSDSAGTDTQYF
TGTGCCAGCAGTGACTCAGCGGGCACAGATACGCAGTATTTT